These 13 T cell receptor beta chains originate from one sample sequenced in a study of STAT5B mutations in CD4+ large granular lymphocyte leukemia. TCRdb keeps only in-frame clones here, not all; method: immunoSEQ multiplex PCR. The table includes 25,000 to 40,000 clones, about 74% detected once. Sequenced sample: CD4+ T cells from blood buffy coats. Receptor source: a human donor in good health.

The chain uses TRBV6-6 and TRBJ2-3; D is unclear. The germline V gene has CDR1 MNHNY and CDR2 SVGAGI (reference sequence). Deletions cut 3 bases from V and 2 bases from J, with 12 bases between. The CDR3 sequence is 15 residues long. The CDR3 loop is CASSYPETATDTQYF. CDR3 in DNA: TGTGCCAGCAGTTATCCGGAGACCGCCACAGATACGCAGTATTTT.

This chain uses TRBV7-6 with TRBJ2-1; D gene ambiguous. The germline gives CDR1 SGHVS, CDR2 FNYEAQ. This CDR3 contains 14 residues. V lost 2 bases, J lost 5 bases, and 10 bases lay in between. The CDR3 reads CASSLTRAHNEQFF. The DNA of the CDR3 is TGTGCCAGCAGCTTAACCCGGGCCCACAATGAGCAGTTCTTC. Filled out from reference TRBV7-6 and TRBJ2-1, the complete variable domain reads GAGVSQSPRYKVTKRGQDVALRCDPISGHVSLYWYRQALGQGPEFLTYFNYEAQQDKSGLPNDRFSAERPEGSISTLTIQRTEQRDSAMYRCASSLTRAHNEQFFGPGTRLTVL.

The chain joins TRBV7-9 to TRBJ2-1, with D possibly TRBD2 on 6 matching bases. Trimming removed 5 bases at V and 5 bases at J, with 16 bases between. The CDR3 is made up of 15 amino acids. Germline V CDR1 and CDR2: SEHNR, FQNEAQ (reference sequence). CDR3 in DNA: TGTGCCAGCAGCCCCCCTGGGGGGTGGGACAATGAGCAGTTCTTC. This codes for CASSPPGGWDNEQFF.

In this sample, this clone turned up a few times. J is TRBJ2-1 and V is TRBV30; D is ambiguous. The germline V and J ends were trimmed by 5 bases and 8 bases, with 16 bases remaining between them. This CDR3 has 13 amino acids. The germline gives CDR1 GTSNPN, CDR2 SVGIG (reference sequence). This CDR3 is CAWRSRGTDEQFF. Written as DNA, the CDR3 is TGTGCCTGGCGGTCGAGAGGAACCGATGAGCAGTTCTTC.

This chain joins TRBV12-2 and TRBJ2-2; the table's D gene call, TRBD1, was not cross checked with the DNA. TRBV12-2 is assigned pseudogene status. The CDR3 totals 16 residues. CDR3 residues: CARHKPGQITTGELFF. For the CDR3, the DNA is TGTGCAAGGCATAAACCGGGACAAATTACGACCGGGGAGCTGTTTTTT.

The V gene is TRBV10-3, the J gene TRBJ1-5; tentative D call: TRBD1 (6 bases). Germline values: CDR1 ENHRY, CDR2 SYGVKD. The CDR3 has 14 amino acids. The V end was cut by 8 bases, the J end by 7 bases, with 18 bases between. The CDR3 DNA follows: TGTGCCATCGGGATGAGACAGGAGGGCCAGCCCCAGCATTTT. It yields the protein CAIGMRQEGQPQHF.

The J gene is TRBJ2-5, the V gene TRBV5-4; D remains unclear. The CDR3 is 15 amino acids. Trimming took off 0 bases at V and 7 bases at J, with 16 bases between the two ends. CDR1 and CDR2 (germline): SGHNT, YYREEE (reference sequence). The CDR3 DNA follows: TGTGCCAGCAGCTTGGATATGGACGCTGACGGGACCCAGTACTTC. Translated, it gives CASSLDMDADGTQYF.

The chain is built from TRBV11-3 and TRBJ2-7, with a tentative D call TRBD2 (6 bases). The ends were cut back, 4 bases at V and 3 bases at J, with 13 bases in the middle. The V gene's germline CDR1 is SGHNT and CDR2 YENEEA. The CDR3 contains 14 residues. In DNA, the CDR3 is TGTGCCAGCAGCTCCCGACTAGACAACTACGAGCAGTACTTC. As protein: CASSSRLDNYEQYF. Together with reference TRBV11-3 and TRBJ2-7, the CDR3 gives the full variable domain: EAGVVQSPRYKIIEKKQPVAFWCNPISGHNTLYWYLQNLGQGPELLIRYENEEAVDDSQLPKDRFSAERLKGVDSTLKIQPAELGDSAVYLCASSSRLDNYEQYFGPGTRLTVT.

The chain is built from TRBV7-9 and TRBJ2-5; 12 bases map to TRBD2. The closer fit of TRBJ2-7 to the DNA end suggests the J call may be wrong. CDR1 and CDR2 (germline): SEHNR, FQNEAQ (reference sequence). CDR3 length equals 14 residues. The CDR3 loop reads CASRPSGRGDEQYF. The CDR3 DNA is TGTGCCAGCAGGCCTAGCGGGAGGGGCGACGAGCAGTACTTC.

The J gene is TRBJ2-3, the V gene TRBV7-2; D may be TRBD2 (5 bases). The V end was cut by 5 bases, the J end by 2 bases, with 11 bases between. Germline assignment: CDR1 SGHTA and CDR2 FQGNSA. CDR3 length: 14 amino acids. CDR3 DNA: TGTGCCAGCAGCGCCCGGGAAGCCACAGATACGCAGTATTTT. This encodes CASSAREATDTQYF.

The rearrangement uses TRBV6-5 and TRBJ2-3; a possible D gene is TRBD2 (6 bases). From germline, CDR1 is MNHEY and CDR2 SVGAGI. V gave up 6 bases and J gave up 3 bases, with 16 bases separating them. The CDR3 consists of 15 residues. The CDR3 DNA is TGTGCCAGCAGCACTAGCTTTTCCGCAACAGATACGCAGTATTTT. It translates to CASSTSFSATDTQYF.

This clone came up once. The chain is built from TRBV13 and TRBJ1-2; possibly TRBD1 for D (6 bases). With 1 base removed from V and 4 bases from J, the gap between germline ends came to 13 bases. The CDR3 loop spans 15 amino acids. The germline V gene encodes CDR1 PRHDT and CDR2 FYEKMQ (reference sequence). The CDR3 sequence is CASSLARQDGYGYTF. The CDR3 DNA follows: TGTGCCAGCAGCTTAGCCCGACAGGATGGCTATGGCTACACCTTC.

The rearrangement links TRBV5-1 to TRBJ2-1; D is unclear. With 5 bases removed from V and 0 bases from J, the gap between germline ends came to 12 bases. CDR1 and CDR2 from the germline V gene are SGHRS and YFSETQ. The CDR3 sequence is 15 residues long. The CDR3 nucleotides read TGCGCCAGCAGTAGGACCTTTAGCTCCTACAATGAGCAGTTCTTC. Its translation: CASSRTFSSYNEQFF.